The present T cell receptor beta chain was sequenced within a study of CD8+CD57+ T cells in acquired aplastic anemia. All sequencing subjects had displayed CD8+CD57+ cell expansion on flow cytometry. None of the patients had been given any therapy when their blood was sampled. General study results and limits: Patient and control CD8+ Simpson's diversity was not significantly different.

Genomic DNA, serving as template, underwent TCR beta VDJ and CDR3 profiling. TCRdb re-called the reads with MiXCR, one entry per CDR3 protein. The sample consists of just over 450,000 distinct CDR3 sequences, 25% to 40% of them appearing once. This clonotype was seen a handful of times. Its antigen is unidentified. This CDR3 contains 17 residues. Germline CDR1 reads MNHEY; CDR2 reads SVGAGI. V lost 1 base and J lost 3; bases outside the gene matches: 8. Sequencing was carried out using sorted CD4+, CD8+, or CD8+CD57+ T cells (not recorded which) from PBMCs. The clonotype originates from a human donor with aplastic anemia. The V gene is TRBV6-5, the J gene TRBJ2-7; 11 nucleotides align to TRBD2. The CDR3 loop is CASSYLSGTSGFYEQYF. In DNA, the CDR3 is TGTGCCAGCAGTTACTTGTCTGGGACTAGCGGATTCTACGAGCAGTACTTC.